The 5 T cell receptor beta chains listed next were all sequenced from one sample in a study of Graves' ophthalmopathy and Graves' hyperthyroidism. From RNA, the CDR3 regions of TCR beta chains were amplified and sequenced. An opening RT-PCR round employed HTBI primers and preceded a second-round multiplex PCR. TCRdb ran MiXCR on the multiplex PCR reads and lists one entry per CDR3 protein. Of approximately 480,000 distinct CDR3 sequences listed, about an eighth are singletons. The sample consisted of blood. All receptors come from a woman in her 30s with Graves' ophthalmopathy.

This clonotype was seen ten or more times. A junction end diverges from the germline sequence, so it may reflect a read error. The rearrangement uses TRBV5-1 and TRBJ2-4; 7 nucleotides agree with TRBD2. The CDR3 extends over 16 amino acids. Germline assignment: CDR1 SGHRS and CDR2 YFSETQ. The DNA of the CDR3 is TGCGCCAGCAGCTTGGTGGCGGGAGCCGCTAAAAACATTAAGTACTTC. This codes for CASSLVAGAAKNIKYF.

This clonotype was seen many times. The chain employs TRBV5-1 and TRBJ1-1; 12 nucleotides agree with TRBD1. The trim removed 5 bases at V and 2 bases at J, leaving 10 bases unmatched. This CDR3 is built from 17 residues. The germline CDR1 and CDR2 sequences are SGHRS and YFSETQ. The CDR3 coding sequence is TGCGCCAGCAGGTCCCCGGGACAGGGGGCAGAAAACACTGAAGCTTTCTTT. Translating it yields CASRSPGQGAENTEAFF.

This clonotype occurred many times. The chain employs TRBV12-3 or TRBV12-4 and TRBJ1-5; D is unclear. Trimming removed 6 bases at V and 7 bases at J, with 10 bases between. This CDR3 has 12 amino acids. In nucleotides, the CDR3 is TGTGCCAGCAGCCGCGGGGAGCAGCCCCAGCATTTT. Protein sequence: CASSRGEQPQHF.

The sample holds many counts of this clonotype. V gene TRBV20-1 combines with J gene TRBJ2-4; the D gene is possibly TRBD1 (6 bases). The CDR3 sequence is 15 residues long. Germline CDR1 reads DFQATT; CDR2 reads SNEGSKA (reference sequence). The ends were cut back, 2 bases at V and 1 base at J, with 12 bases in the middle. DNA of the CDR3: TGCAGTGCTAGATTACCAGACAGGGCCAAAAACATTCAGTACTTC. The encoded protein is CSARLPDRAKNIQYF.

CDR3 protein: CASSVGPGGNTEAFF. DNA for the CDR3: TGTGCCAGCAGCGTAGGCCCCGGGGGGAACACTGAAGCTTTCTTT. The V and J genes are TRBV9 and TRBJ1-1; tentative D call: TRBD1 (5 bases). With 0 bases removed from V and 1 base from J, the gap between germline ends came to 10 bases. This CDR3 comprises 15 residues. Per germline, CDR1 SGDLS and CDR2 YYNGEE.